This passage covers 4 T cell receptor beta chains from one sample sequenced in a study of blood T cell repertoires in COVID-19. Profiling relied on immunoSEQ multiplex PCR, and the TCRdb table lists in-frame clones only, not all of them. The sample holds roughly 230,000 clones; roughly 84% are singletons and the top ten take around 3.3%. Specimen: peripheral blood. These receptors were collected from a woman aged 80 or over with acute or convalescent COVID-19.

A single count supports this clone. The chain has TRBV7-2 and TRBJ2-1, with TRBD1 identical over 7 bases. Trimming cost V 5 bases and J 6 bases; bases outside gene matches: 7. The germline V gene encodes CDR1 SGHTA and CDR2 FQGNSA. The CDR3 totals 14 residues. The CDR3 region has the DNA TGTGCCAGCAGCCTCCGTAGGGGGCGCAATGAGCAGTTCTTC. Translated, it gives CASSLRRGRNEQFF.

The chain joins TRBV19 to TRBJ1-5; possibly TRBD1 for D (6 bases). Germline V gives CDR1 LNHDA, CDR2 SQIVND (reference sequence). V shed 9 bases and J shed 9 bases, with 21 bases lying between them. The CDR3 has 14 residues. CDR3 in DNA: TGTGCCAGCAAAGGAACAGGGAATATGCGGCCCCAGCATTTT. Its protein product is CASKGTGNMRPQHF.

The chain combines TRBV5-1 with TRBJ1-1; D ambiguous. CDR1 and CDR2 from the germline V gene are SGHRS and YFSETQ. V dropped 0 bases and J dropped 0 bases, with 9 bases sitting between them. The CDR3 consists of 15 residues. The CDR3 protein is CASSLGASVNTEAFF. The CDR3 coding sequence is TGCGCCAGCAGCTTGGGAGCTTCGGTGAACACTGAAGCTTTCTTT. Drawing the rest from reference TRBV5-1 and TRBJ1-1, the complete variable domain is KAGVTQTPRYLIKTRGQQVTLSCSPISGHRSVSWYQQTPGQGLQFLFEYFSETQRNKGNFPGRFSGRQFSNSRSEMNVSTLELGDSALYLCASSLGASVNTEAFFGQGTRLTVV.

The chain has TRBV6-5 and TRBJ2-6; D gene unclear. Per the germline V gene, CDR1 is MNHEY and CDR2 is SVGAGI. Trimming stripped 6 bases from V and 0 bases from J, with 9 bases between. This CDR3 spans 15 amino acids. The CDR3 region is CASRAATSGANVLTF. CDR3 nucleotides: TGTGCCAGCAGGGCTGCCACCTCTGGGGCCAACGTCCTGACTTTC.